Below, one T cell receptor (beta chain) is given with its context. Its matching antigen is unknown. TCRdb's copy holds only in-frame clones and misses some; the assay was immunoSEQ multiplex PCR. The repertoire includes tens of thousands of clones, around 52% of them detected once, and 16% sits in the top ten. The sample is drawn from a study of radiation and T cells in renal cell carcinoma. Study outcomes and limitations: Compared with controls, irradiated tumors had more, larger dominant CDR3 motifs.

This CDR3 comprises 16 residues. Trimming removed 0 bases from V and 1 base from J; junction bases left unmatched: 5. Germline loops: CDR1 LNHNV, CDR2 YYDKDF (reference sequence). Treatment denoted: 15 Gy SBRT to primary tumor, nephrectomy 4 weeks later. The J gene is TRBJ2-7, the V gene TRBV15, with 8 nucleotides matching TRBD1. Sequencing used tumor tissue, obtained from a patient whose treatment included radiotherapy and nephrectomy. The source is a woman in her 50s with renal cell carcinoma. CDR3 coding DNA: TGTGCCACCAGCAGAGATGAGACAGGGGATTCCTACGAGCAGTACTTC. This encodes CATSRDETGDSYEQYF.